This is a list of T cell receptor beta chains from one sample in a study of CD8+ T cells in alopecia areata. Assay: immunoSEQ multiplex PCR; the TCRdb copy retains only in-frame clones and omits some. The data show roughly 64,000 clones, with roughly 40% seen just once and roughly 51% held by the top ten. The specimen was NKG2D-low CD8+ T cells sorted from blood. Every receptor here comes from a human donor with alopecia areata. Both conserved end residues are part of each CDR3. D genes are given only for firm matches. Size is stated for part of the rows, as once, few or many counts, or as a class when the clone is expanded.

V gene: TRBV28; J gene: TRBJ2-7; D gene: .; clone size: .; CDR3 DNA: TGTGCCAGCAGCCCAAGCTCCTACGAGCAGTACTTC; CDR3 protein: CASSPSSYEQYF
V gene: TRBV7-9; J gene: TRBJ2-7; D gene: TRBD1; clone size: .; CDR3 DNA: TGTGCCAGCAGCTCCCTAGGGAGGACAGGGAGCTCCTACGAGCAGTACTTC; CDR3 protein: CASSSLGRTGSSYEQYF
V gene: TRBV4-1; J gene: TRBJ2-1; D gene: TRBD1; clone size: .; CDR3 DNA: TGCGCCAGCAGCGAGATGGGACAGGGTGGGCATGAGCAGTTCTTC; CDR3 protein: CASSEMGQGGHEQFF
V gene: TRBV29-1; J gene: TRBJ2-7; D gene: .; clone size: few; CDR3 DNA: TGCAGCGTTGTCAGACAGCAAAGTTTAACCTACGAGCAGTACTTC; CDR3 protein: CSVVRQQSLTYEQYF
V gene: TRBV29-1; J gene: TRBJ2-1; D gene: .; clone size: .; CDR3 DNA: TGCAGCGTTGGGGCGGGAAACAATGAGCAGTTCTTC; CDR3 protein: CSVGAGNNEQFF
V gene: TRBV4-1; J gene: TRBJ2-5; D gene: .; clone size: .; CDR3 DNA: TGCGCCAGCAGCCAGAGCGGAGCTCAAGAGACCCAGTACTTC; CDR3 protein: CASSQSGAQETQYF
V gene: TRBV29-1; J gene: TRBJ1-2; D gene: .; clone size: few; CDR3 DNA: TGCAGCGTAGAAGAATATGGCTACACCTTC; CDR3 protein: CSVEEYGYTF
V gene: TRBV2; J gene: TRBJ1-4; D gene: .; clone size: few; CDR3 DNA: TGTGCCAGCTATTCGTATGAAAAACTGTTTTTT; CDR3 protein: CASYSYEKLFF
V gene: TRBV30; J gene: TRBJ1-2; D gene: TRBD1; clone size: .; CDR3 DNA: TGTGCCTGGAGTCCCGGACAGGCTTGGTCCTATGGCTACACCTTC; CDR3 protein: CAWSPGQAWSYGYTF
V gene: TRBV6-6; J gene: TRBJ1-1; D gene: TRBD1; clone size: .; CDR3 DNA: TGTGCCAGCGTCACTAAGCAGGGGGGCGAAACTGAAGCTTTCTTT; CDR3 protein: CASVTKQGGETEAFF
V gene: TRBV7-9; J gene: TRBJ2-7; D gene: .; clone size: few; CDR3 DNA: TGTGCCAGCAGCCATCCAGCTTCCTACGAGCAGTACTTC; CDR3 protein: CASSHPASYEQYF
V gene: TRBV2; J gene: TRBJ2-7; D gene: TRBD1; clone size: .; CDR3 DNA: TGTGCCAGCACCGCGACAGGGGAACCCTACGAGCAGTACTTC; CDR3 protein: CASTATGEPYEQYF
V gene: TRBV7-2; J gene: TRBJ2-5; D gene: TRBD2; clone size: few; CDR3 DNA: TGTGCCAGCAGCTCCACCGGGACTAGCGGCCAAGAGACCCAGTACTTC; CDR3 protein: CASSSTGTSGQETQYF
V gene: TRBV4-3; J gene: TRBJ2-3; D gene: .; clone size: .; CDR3 DNA: TGCGCCAGCAGCCAAGATCTAGGGTTTGGGGGAGATACGCAGTATTTT; CDR3 protein: CASSQDLGFGGDTQYF
V gene: TRBV29-1; J gene: TRBJ2-7; D gene: .; clone size: few; CDR3 DNA: TGCAGCGTTGAAGAAAGGGGTCAATCCTACGAGCAGTACTTC; CDR3 protein: CSVEERGQSYEQYF
V gene: TRBV7-9; J gene: TRBJ2-7; D gene: .; clone size: .; CDR3 DNA: TGTGCCAGCAGCTTAAGTAACAGGGCCCACGAGCAGTACTTC; CDR3 protein: CASSLSNRAHEQYF
V gene: TRBV7-9; J gene: TRBJ1-6; D gene: .; clone size: .; CDR3 DNA: TGTGCCAGCAGCTTAGTCAAGGGATCACCCCTCCACTTT; CDR3 protein: CASSLVKGSPLHF
V gene: TRBV4-3; J gene: TRBJ2-7; D gene: TRBD2; clone size: .; CDR3 DNA: TGCGCCAGCAGCCCCAATAGACTAGCGGGAGCCTACGAGCAGTACTTC; CDR3 protein: CASSPNRLAGAYEQYF
V gene: TRBV5-1; J gene: TRBJ2-7; D gene: .; clone size: .; CDR3 DNA: TGCGCCAGCACGCCTGGGGTCGGCCTCTACGAGCAGTACTTC; CDR3 protein: CASTPGVGLYEQYF
V gene: TRBV2; J gene: TRBJ2-7; D gene: .; clone size: .; CDR3 DNA: TGTGCCAGCACTCGCCTTCGGCAGGGCTCCTACGAGCAGTACTTC; CDR3 protein: CASTRLRQGSYEQYF
V gene: TRBV28; J gene: TRBJ2-7; D gene: TRBD2; clone size: .; CDR3 DNA: TGTGCCAGCAGTTTGGGCGGGAGCTCCTACGAGCAGTACTTC; CDR3 protein: CASSLGGSSYEQYF
V gene: TRBV9; J gene: TRBJ2-7; D gene: .; clone size: .; CDR3 DNA: TGTGCCAGCAGCGTAGGAGAGGTGCAGTACTTC; CDR3 protein: CASSVGEVQYF
V gene: TRBV7-9; J gene: TRBJ2-2; D gene: .; clone size: few; CDR3 DNA: TGTGCCAGCAGCAACCCCCGGGACGGAGACACCGGGGAGCTGTTTTTT; CDR3 protein: CASSNPRDGDTGELFF
V gene: TRBV19; J gene: TRBJ2-4; D gene: .; clone size: .; CDR3 DNA: TGTGCGAGCATTTCGGCCATTCAGTACTTC; CDR3 protein: CASISAIQYF
V gene: TRBV13; J gene: TRBJ1-2; D gene: TRBD1; clone size: .; CDR3 DNA: TGTGCCAGCAGCTTCCGGGACAGGGGGCCTGGCTACACCTTC; CDR3 protein: CASSFRDRGPGYTF
V gene: TRBV6-5; J gene: TRBJ2-7; D gene: .; clone size: .; CDR3 DNA: TGTGCCAGCAGAGTCACACAGGTTGGATACGAGCAGTACTTC; CDR3 protein: CASRVTQVGYEQYF
V gene: TRBV29-1; J gene: TRBJ2-6; D gene: TRBD2; clone size: few; CDR3 DNA: TGCAGCGTTGAGGGACTAGCGGCTAGCTCTGGGGCCAACGTCCTGACTTTC; CDR3 protein: CSVEGLAASSGANVLTF
V gene: TRBV7-9; J gene: TRBJ2-2; D gene: TRBD1; clone size: .; CDR3 DNA: TGTGCCAGCAGCTCCCGGGACAGGGGCTTGAACACCGGGGAGCTGTTTTTT; CDR3 protein: CASSSRDRGLNTGELFF
V gene: TRBV4-3; J gene: TRBJ2-5; D gene: TRBD1; clone size: many; CDR3 DNA: TGCGCCAGCAGCCAAGGGGAGGGACAGGGTTCGGAGACCCAGTACTTC; CDR3 protein: CASSQGEGQGSETQYF
V gene: TRBV29-1; J gene: TRBJ2-7; D gene: .; clone size: .; CDR3 DNA: TGCAGCGTTGAAGGTGGGGACCACTACGAGCAGTACTTC; CDR3 protein: CSVEGGDHYEQYF